This T cell receptor (beta chain) was sequenced in a study of PD-L1 blockade in urothelial cancer. Across the study: Analysis of the blood was performed 3 weeks (second dose) and 6 weeks after treatment start. Median T cell yield from blood was 120,000 to 150,000. Study results and limitations: TCR clonality was measured in pretreatment peripheral blood. Clonality below the median predicted better survival.

Sequencing used immunoSEQ multiplex PCR; TCRdb keeps in-frame clones, though not all of them. The data hold about 38,000 clones, with just under 85% observed a single time. The time point here: pretreatment peripheral blood. Germline values: CDR1 KGHSH, CDR2 LQKENI. V shed 3 bases, J shed 4 bases, and the junction held 0 bases outside the gene matches. This CDR3 is 14 amino acids long. Of note for this clone: Its matching antigen is unknown.

This TCR was recovered from a man at least 80 years old with urothelial cancer. V usage is TRBV18 and J usage is TRBJ2-3; 11 bases map to TRBD1. The material was PBMCs, obtained around atezolizumab (anti-PD-L1) treatment. As DNA, the CDR3 is TGTGCCAGCTCACCGGGACAGGGGGCAGATACGCAGTATTTT. Translating gives CASSPGQGADTQYF.